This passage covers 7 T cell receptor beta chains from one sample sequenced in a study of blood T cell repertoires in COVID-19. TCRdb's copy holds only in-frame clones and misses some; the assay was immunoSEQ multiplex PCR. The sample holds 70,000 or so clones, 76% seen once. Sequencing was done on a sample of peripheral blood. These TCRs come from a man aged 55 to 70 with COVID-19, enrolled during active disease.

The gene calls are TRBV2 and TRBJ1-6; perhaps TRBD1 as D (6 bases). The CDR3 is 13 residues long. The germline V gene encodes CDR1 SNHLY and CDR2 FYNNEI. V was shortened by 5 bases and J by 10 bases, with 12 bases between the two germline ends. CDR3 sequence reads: CASSTGLESPLHF. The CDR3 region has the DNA TGTGCCAGCAGTACAGGGTTAGAATCACCCCTCCACTTT.

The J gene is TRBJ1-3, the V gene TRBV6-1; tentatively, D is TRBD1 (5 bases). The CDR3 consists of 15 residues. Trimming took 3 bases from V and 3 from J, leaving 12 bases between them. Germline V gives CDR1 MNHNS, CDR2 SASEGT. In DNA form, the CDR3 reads TGTGCCAGCAGTGATGGGGGGATGGTTGGAAACACCATATATTTT. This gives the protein CASSDGGMVGNTIYF.

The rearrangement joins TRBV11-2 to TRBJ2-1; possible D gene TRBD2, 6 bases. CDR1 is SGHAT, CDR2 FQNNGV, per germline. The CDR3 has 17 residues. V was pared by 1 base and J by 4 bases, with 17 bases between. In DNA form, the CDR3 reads TGTGCCAGCAGCTTAGTTAACGTTCGGGAGACATACAATGAGCAGTTCTTC. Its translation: CASSLVNVRETYNEQFF.

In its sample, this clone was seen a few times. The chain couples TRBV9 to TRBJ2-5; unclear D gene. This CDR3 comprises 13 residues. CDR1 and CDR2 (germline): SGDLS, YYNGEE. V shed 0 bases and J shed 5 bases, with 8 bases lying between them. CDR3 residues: CASSVGHRETQYF. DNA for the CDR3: TGTGCCAGCAGCGTAGGTCACCGGGAGACCCAGTACTTC.

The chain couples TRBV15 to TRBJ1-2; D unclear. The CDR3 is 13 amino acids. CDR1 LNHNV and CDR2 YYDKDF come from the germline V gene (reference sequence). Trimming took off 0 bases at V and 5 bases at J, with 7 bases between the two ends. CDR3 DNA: TGTGCCACCAGCAGAGATCGCGAGTATGGCTACACCTTC. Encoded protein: CATSRDREYGYTF.

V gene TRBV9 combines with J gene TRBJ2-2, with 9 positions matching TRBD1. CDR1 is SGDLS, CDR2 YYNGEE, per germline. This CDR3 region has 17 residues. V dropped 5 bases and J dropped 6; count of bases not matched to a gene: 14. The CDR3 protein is CASSISRDREVSGELFF. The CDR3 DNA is TGTGCCAGCAGTATCTCCCGGGACAGGGAAGTCTCCGGGGAGCTGTTTTTT.

The CDR3 sequence: CASSPLRQLSNQPQHF. CDR3 nucleotide sequence: TGTGCCAGCAGTCCCCTCCGACAGCTTAGCAATCAGCCCCAGCATTTT. J is TRBJ1-5 and V is TRBV28, with D possibly matching TRBD1 (5 bases). The CDR3 extends over 16 amino acids. V was trimmed by 5 bases and J by 0 bases, leaving 14 bases between them. Looked up from germline, CDR1 is MDHEN and CDR2 is SYDVKM.